This T cell receptor beta chain derives from a study of T cell responses to AZD1222 COVID-19 vaccine. General study results and limits: Sampling that yielded the repertoires occurred only after the peak T cell response.

The table came from immunoSEQ multiplex PCR; TCRdb's copy has only in-frame clones and leaves some out. Of 150,000 or so clones listed, just over 90% are singletons. Comment on this clone: Its antigen is unidentified.

The CDR3 is 13 residues long. V lost 0 bases, J lost 13 bases, and 13 bases lay in between. The germline CDR1 and CDR2 sequences are SEHNR and FQNEAQ (reference sequence). The sequence derives from an adult in good health. The material was peripheral blood, obtained on day 0 of AZD1222 vaccination. V gene TRBV7-9 combines with J gene TRBJ2-1, with a weak D call TRBD2 (6 bases). The CDR3 reads CASSLALAQTQFF. CDR3 nucleotide sequence: TGTGCCAGCAGCTTAGCGCTAGCGCAAACCCAGTTCTTC.